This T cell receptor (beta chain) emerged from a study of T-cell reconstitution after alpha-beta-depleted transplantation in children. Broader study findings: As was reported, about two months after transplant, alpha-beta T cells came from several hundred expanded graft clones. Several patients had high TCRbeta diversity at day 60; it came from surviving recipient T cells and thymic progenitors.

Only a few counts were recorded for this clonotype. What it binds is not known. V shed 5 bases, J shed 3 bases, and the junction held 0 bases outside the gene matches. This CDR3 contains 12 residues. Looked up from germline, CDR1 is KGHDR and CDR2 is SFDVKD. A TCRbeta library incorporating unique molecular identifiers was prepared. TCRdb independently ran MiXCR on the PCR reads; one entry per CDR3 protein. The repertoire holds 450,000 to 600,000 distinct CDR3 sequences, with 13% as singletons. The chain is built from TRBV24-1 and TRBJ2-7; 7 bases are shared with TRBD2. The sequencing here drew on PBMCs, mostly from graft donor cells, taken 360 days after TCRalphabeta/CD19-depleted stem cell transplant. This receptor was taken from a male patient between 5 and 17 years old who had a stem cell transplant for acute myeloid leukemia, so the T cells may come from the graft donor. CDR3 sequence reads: CATSGGGYEQYF. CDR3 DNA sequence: TGTGCCACCAGTGGGGGGGGCTACGAGCAGTACTTC.